The rows below give T cell receptor beta chains drawn from one sample of a study of cytomegalovirus exposure and HLA in healthy donors. Using immunoSEQ multiplex PCR, the repertoire was profiled, and TCRdb retains in-frame clones only, with some absent. The data hold about 100,000 clones, with roughly 79% observed a single time. Sequenced input: PBMCs. Receptors originate from a middle-aged woman in good health and CMV-seronegative. The CDR3 runs from the conserved cysteine through the conserved F or W. Each record gives: D gene, clone size, V gene, J gene, CDR3 DNA, CDR3 protein. D genes are given only for firm matches. Size tells how often a clone was seen (once, few, many) or the class of an expanded clone, and some rows leave it out.

D gene: -
clone size: -
V gene: TRBV5-3
J gene: TRBJ1-2
CDR3 DNA: TGTGCCAGAAGCTTGTTTGCAGTCTCTAACTATGGCTACACCTTC
CDR3 protein: CARSLFAVSNYGYTF

D gene: -
clone size: -
V gene: TRBV5-6
J gene: TRBJ2-2
CDR3 DNA: TGTGCCAGCAGCCCAGTGACAGGCCGCTTCACCGGGGAGCTGTTTTTT
CDR3 protein: CASSPVTGRFTGELFF

D gene: TRBD1
clone size: once
V gene: TRBV5-8
J gene: TRBJ2-7
CDR3 DNA: TGTGCCAGCAGCCCTCGGACAGGTTTTATCTACGAGCAGTACTTC
CDR3 protein: CASSPRTGFIYEQYF

D gene: -
clone size: -
V gene: TRBV6-1
J gene: TRBJ2-5
CDR3 DNA: TGTGCCAGCAGTGAAGGGCGGGGGCGCCAAGAGACCCAGTACTTC
CDR3 protein: CASSEGRGRQETQYF

D gene: -
clone size: few
V gene: TRBV2
J gene: TRBJ1-5
CDR3 DNA: TGTGCCAGCAGTGAGCAGGGAAGGAGCAATCAGCCCCAGCATTTT
CDR3 protein: CASSEQGRSNQPQHF

D gene: TRBD1
clone size: -
V gene: TRBV19
J gene: TRBJ1-3
CDR3 DNA: TGTGCCAGTAGGGACAGGGGCATCTCTGGAAACACCATATATTTT
CDR3 protein: CASRDRGISGNTIYF

D gene: TRBD1
clone size: -
V gene: TRBV30
J gene: TRBJ2-7
CDR3 DNA: TGTGCCTGGAGTGTTAAGGACAGGGGTCCCTACGAGCAGTACTTC
CDR3 protein: CAWSVKDRGPYEQYF

D gene: -
clone size: -
V gene: TRBV7-9
J gene: TRBJ2-7
CDR3 DNA: TGTGCCAGCAGCTTCCAGACGGGAACCTACGAGCAGTACTTC
CDR3 protein: CASSFQTGTYEQYF

D gene: -
clone size: -
V gene: TRBV4-2
J gene: TRBJ1-2
CDR3 DNA: TGTGCCAGCAGCCAAGAAGAGGCTCTTTATGGCTACACCTTC
CDR3 protein: CASSQEEALYGYTF

D gene: -
clone size: -
V gene: TRBV6-6
J gene: TRBJ1-5
CDR3 DNA: TGTGCCAGCAGCGGGACAAATCATCAGCCCCAGCATTTT
CDR3 protein: CASSGTNHQPQHF

D gene: TRBD2
clone size: -
V gene: TRBV4-1
J gene: TRBJ2-1
CDR3 DNA: TGCGCCAGCAGCCCCACGCGGTGGGGGACTAGCGGGAATGAGCAGTTCTTC
CDR3 protein: CASSPTRWGTSGNEQFF

D gene: -
clone size: few
V gene: TRBV5-1
J gene: TRBJ1-4
CDR3 DNA: TGCGCCAGCAGCCCCACGCGGTTGCGGGAAAAACTGTTTTTT
CDR3 protein: CASSPTRLREKLFF

D gene: TRBD1
clone size: few
V gene: TRBV5-4
J gene: TRBJ2-7
CDR3 DNA: TGTGCCAGCAGCTCAGGGGGTACCTACGAGCAGTACTTC
CDR3 protein: CASSSGGTYEQYF

D gene: TRBD2
clone size: -
V gene: TRBV19
J gene: TRBJ2-2
CDR3 DNA: TGTGCCAGTAGACTCGGACTAGGTTACACCGGGGAGCTGTTTTTT
CDR3 protein: CASRLGLGYTGELFF

D gene: TRBD1
clone size: -
V gene: TRBV7-9
J gene: TRBJ1-5
CDR3 DNA: TGTGCCAGCAGCACGACAGGGGGCAATCAGCCCCAGCATTTT
CDR3 protein: CASSTTGGNQPQHF

D gene: TRBD1
clone size: -
V gene: TRBV6-6
J gene: TRBJ1-4
CDR3 DNA: TGTGCCAGCAGCCGACAGGACAGGCTGGTCGGTGAAAAACTGTTTTTT
CDR3 protein: CASSRQDRLVGEKLFF

D gene: -
clone size: -
V gene: TRBV6-6
J gene: TRBJ1-1
CDR3 DNA: TGTGCCAGCACCAGAGAAGCTTTCTTT
CDR3 protein: CASTREAFF

D gene: -
clone size: -
V gene: TRBV7-9
J gene: TRBJ2-3
CDR3 DNA: TGTGCCAGCAGAAGGTTGGGGGGGGCCCGGATGGATACGCAGTATTTT
CDR3 protein: CASRRLGGARMDTQYF

D gene: TRBD1
clone size: -
V gene: TRBV27
J gene: TRBJ2-1
CDR3 DNA: TGTGCCAGCAGGACCGGGACAGGGTACTCCAATGAGCAGTTCTTC
CDR3 protein: CASRTGTGYSNEQFF

D gene: TRBD1
clone size: -
V gene: TRBV15
J gene: TRBJ2-6
CDR3 DNA: TGTGCCACCAGCAGTGGACAGGGCCCTGGGGCCAACGTCCTGACTTTC
CDR3 protein: CATSSGQGPGANVLTF

D gene: -
clone size: -
V gene: TRBV30
J gene: TRBJ1-5
CDR3 DNA: TGTGCCTGGAGTGTACAAGGTCCAGGGAGCAATCAGCCCCAGCATTTT
CDR3 protein: CAWSVQGPGSNQPQHF

D gene: TRBD1
clone size: -
V gene: TRBV7-3
J gene: TRBJ2-5
CDR3 DNA: TGTGCCAGCAGCTTAGATGGACAGGGGGCGACGGAGACCCAGTACTTC
CDR3 protein: CASSLDGQGATETQYF

D gene: -
clone size: -
V gene: TRBV6-6
J gene: TRBJ1-2
CDR3 DNA: TGTGCCAGCAGTTACCAGGGTGGCTACACCTTC
CDR3 protein: CASSYQGGYTF

D gene: -
clone size: medium-sized
V gene: TRBV7-3
J gene: TRBJ2-1
CDR3 DNA: TGTGCCAGCAGCTTGGGGGCGGGGGAGTACAATGAGCAGTTCTTC
CDR3 protein: CASSLGAGEYNEQFF

D gene: -
clone size: -
V gene: TRBV6-1
J gene: TRBJ1-5
CDR3 DNA: TGTGCCAGCAGTGAAGGCGGTAAAAGGCAGCCCCAGCATTTT
CDR3 protein: CASSEGGKRQPQHF

D gene: -
clone size: once
V gene: TRBV18
J gene: TRBJ1-1
CDR3 DNA: TGTGCCAGCTCAGACAGCATCGGCACTGAAGCTTTCTTT
CDR3 protein: CASSDSIGTEAFF

D gene: -
clone size: few
V gene: TRBV6-5
J gene: TRBJ1-1
CDR3 DNA: TGTGCCAGCGGGCCTTATGGAGCTTTCTTT
CDR3 protein: CASGPYGAFF

D gene: TRBD2
clone size: -
V gene: TRBV10-3
J gene: TRBJ2-2
CDR3 DNA: TGTGCCATCAGTGAGAAGCGGGGGCAGAACACCGGGGAGCTGTTTTTT
CDR3 protein: CAISEKRGQNTGELFF

D gene: -
clone size: once
V gene: TRBV14
J gene: TRBJ1-6
CDR3 DNA: TGTGCCAGCAGCCGTGAGACAGAGAATTCACCCCTCCACTTT
CDR3 protein: CASSRETENSPLHF

D gene: TRBD1
clone size: -
V gene: TRBV5-4
J gene: TRBJ1-1
CDR3 DNA: TGTGCCAGCAGCAAAGAGGGGGCGAGGAACACTGAAGCTTTCTTT
CDR3 protein: CASSKEGARNTEAFF

D gene: -
clone size: -
V gene: TRBV18
J gene: TRBJ1-1
CDR3 DNA: TGTGCCAGCTCACTACAACAGGATTCGAACACTGAAGCTTTCTTT
CDR3 protein: CASSLQQDSNTEAFF

D gene: -
clone size: -
V gene: TRBV5-1
J gene: TRBJ2-3
CDR3 DNA: TGCGCCAGCACTGAGGGGGACACCCCGTGGGATACGCAGTATTTT
CDR3 protein: CASTEGDTPWDTQYF

D gene: -
clone size: -
V gene: TRBV5-4
J gene: TRBJ2-1
CDR3 DNA: TGTGCCAGCAGCTTGCGGGGTAGCTCCTACAATGAGCAGTTCTTC
CDR3 protein: CASSLRGSSYNEQFF

D gene: -
clone size: -
V gene: TRBV21-1
J gene: TRBJ1-6
CDR3 DNA: TGTGCCAGCAGCAAAGTTCGCCAGGGCCATAATTCACCCCTCCACTTT
CDR3 protein: CASSKVRQGHNSPLHF

D gene: -
clone size: -
V gene: TRBV10-3
J gene: TRBJ1-1
CDR3 DNA: TGTGCCATCAGTGCCCGGGAAACGAACACTGAAGCTTTCTTT
CDR3 protein: CAISARETNTEAFF

D gene: TRBD1
clone size: -
V gene: TRBV4-2
J gene: TRBJ1-4
CDR3 DNA: TGTGCCAGCAGCCACGTCCCGGGACAGGGGGAGACTAATGAAAAACTGTTTTTT
CDR3 protein: CASSHVPGQGETNEKLFF

D gene: -
clone size: -
V gene: TRBV29-1
J gene: TRBJ2-5
CDR3 DNA: TGCAGCGTTGAAGGTGGGAGCCTTTGGGAGACCCAGTACTTC
CDR3 protein: CSVEGGSLWETQYF

D gene: TRBD1
clone size: -
V gene: TRBV27
J gene: TRBJ1-6
CDR3 DNA: TGTGCCAGCAGTTTATCCGGGACAGATAATTCACCCCTCCACTTT
CDR3 protein: CASSLSGTDNSPLHF

D gene: TRBD1
clone size: -
V gene: TRBV7-9
J gene: TRBJ2-7
CDR3 DNA: TGTGCCAGCAGCCGGGGACAGGTGGGAATAGACGAGCAGTACTTC
CDR3 protein: CASSRGQVGIDEQYF

D gene: -
clone size: -
V gene: TRBV29-1
J gene: TRBJ2-1
CDR3 DNA: TGCAGCGTCCGCAGGATAGGCTACAATGAGCAGCTCTTC
CDR3 protein: CSVRRIGYNEQLF

D gene: TRBD1
clone size: -
V gene: TRBV7-2
J gene: TRBJ1-2
CDR3 DNA: TGTGCCAGCAGCTCATACGGACAGGGCTATGGCTACACCTTC
CDR3 protein: CASSSYGQGYGYTF

D gene: -
clone size: -
V gene: TRBV27
J gene: TRBJ2-6
CDR3 DNA: TGTGCCAGCAGTTTTTCGGCTGGGGCCAACGTCCTGACTTTC
CDR3 protein: CASSFSAGANVLTF

D gene: -
clone size: -
V gene: TRBV14
J gene: TRBJ1-1
CDR3 DNA: TGTGCCAGCAGCCAATCGGTCTTAGTTGAAGCTTTCTTT
CDR3 protein: CASSQSVLVEAFF

D gene: TRBD1
clone size: -
V gene: TRBV19
J gene: TRBJ1-5
CDR3 DNA: TGTGCCAGTAGCCGGGAGGGGACAGGGTTAGGTAGTCAGCCCCAGCATTTT
CDR3 protein: CASSREGTGLGSQPQHF

D gene: TRBD2
clone size: once
V gene: TRBV4-2
J gene: TRBJ2-3
CDR3 DNA: TGTGCCAGCAGCCAGACCATGACTAGCGGGGGGGCATGGGCAGATACGCAGTATTTT
CDR3 protein: CASSQTMTSGGAWADTQYF